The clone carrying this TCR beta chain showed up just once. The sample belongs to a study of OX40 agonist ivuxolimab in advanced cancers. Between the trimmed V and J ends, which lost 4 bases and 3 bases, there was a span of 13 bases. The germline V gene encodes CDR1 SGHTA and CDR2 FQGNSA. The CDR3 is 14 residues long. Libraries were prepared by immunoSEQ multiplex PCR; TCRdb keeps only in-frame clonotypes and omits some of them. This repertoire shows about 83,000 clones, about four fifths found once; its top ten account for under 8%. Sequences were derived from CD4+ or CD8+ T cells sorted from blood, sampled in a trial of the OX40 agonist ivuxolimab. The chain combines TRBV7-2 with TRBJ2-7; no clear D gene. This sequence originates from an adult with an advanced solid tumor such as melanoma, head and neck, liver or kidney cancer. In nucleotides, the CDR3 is TGTGCCAGCAGCTCCCGCCCCAACTACTACGAGCAGTACTTC. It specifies CASSSRPNYYEQYF. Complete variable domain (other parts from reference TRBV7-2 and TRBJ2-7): GAGVSQSPSNKVTEKGKDVELRCDPISGHTALYWYRQSLGQGLEFLIYFQGNSAPDKSGLPSDRFSAERTGGSVSTLTIQRTQQEDSAVYLCASSSRPNYYEQYFGPGTRLTVT.